The present T cell receptor beta chain was sequenced within a study of tumor and adjacent non-tumor tissue in lung cancer (dated by TCRdb to between 2017 and 2018). For the study in its entirety: By cancer type, the cohort comprised under 15 adenocarcinoma patients, a couple of squamous cell carcinoma patients and 1 small cell lung cancer patient. Using bulk TCRbeta repertoires from 15 lung cancer patients, the study set lung tumor tissue side by side with matched distant non-tumor lung tissue. Among the approximately 15 patients, ages ranged from roughly 30 to 76 years, 10 were men and 5 were women, and disease was TNM stage I to III. TCRbeta CDR3 sequencing was performed on fewer than 35 paired specimens, with one tumor sample and one normal lung sample collected per patient. A total of around 130,000,000 productive TCRbeta reads were generated by sequencing, corresponding to an average of roughly 4 million reads per sample. Beyond this particular receptor, the publication reports: The sequencing platform is not named in the methods, and unique molecular identifiers are not mentioned. TCR diversity (inverse Simpson) was significantly higher in tumor than in normal lung tissue (around 450 vs 160, P = 0.0075, Mann-Whitney U test). TCR diversity was significantly higher in younger patients, and higher tumor TCR diversity was associated with shorter overall and disease-free survival. The top 100 clones made up a significantly larger cumulative share of the repertoire in normal lung than in tumor tissue. With only 15 patients in the cohort, the authors noted that larger samples and more detailed clinical data are needed. Peripheral blood was not sequenced, so blood TCRbeta repertoires in these lung cancer patients were not examined.

Of note for this clonotype: The antigen it binds to is not known. Per-base quality was not reported, and no clone a single base away is much larger than it.

The library was obtained by multiplex PCR. The sequencer was an Illumina HiSeq 2500. Following protocols modified from ARM-PCR, the researchers constructed TCRbeta libraries through three rounds of nested PCR with primers (Table S4). Before sequencing, PCR products of 200-500 bp were excised from the gel and purified with the QIAquick gel extraction kit. In the paper's pipeline: Trimmomatic was used to clean the reads, FLASH merged the cleaned reads into complete CDR3 sequences, and MiTCR assigned the sequences to V(D)J germline segments. VDJtools was used to compute clonal diversity as the inverse Simpson's index. In-frame sequences without a premature stop codon were defined as productive reads. TCRdb reprocessed the public reads (quality trimming at Q25 with fastp, clone calling with MiXCR) and kept in-frame beta chains. Every entry covers one CDR3 protein and lists the most common genes and DNA from its rows. TCRdb, rather than the study authors, made the V and J calls. Within this sample are fewer than 120,000 distinct CDR3 sequences, with around 82% of them counted one time only. In total, the top ten clones hold 22% of the sample.

The germline V gene encodes CDR1 WSHSY and CDR2 SAAADI. Unmatched junction bases come to 12, with V trimmed by 11 bases and J by 4 bases. The CDR3 spans 15 residues, from the cysteine through the phenylalanine. Only CDR3 DNA remains: 45 bases, in frame from the first base. RNA was isolated from bulk, unsorted tissue, and RNA quality was assessed with a NanoDrop ND-1000 and an Agilent 2100. Donors were newly diagnosed lung cancer patients admitted for thoracic surgery in China between August and November 2014, without prior chemotherapy. Anyone who had undergone radiotherapy or chemotherapy before, or who had another cancer at the same time, was left out of the study. Pieces of surgical tissue measuring roughly 1-2 cm3 were kept in RNAlater solution and stored at -80 degrees C until use.

Material: lung tumor tissue. The sequence is built from TRBV10-2 and TRBJ2-7; TRBD2 aligns with 12 central bases. This clonotype originated in a man aged 65-85 years with non-small cell lung cancer. The CDR3 region has the sequence CAGTGTSGSEYEQYF. The DNA is as follows: TGCGCCGGCACCGGGACTAGCGGGTCCGAATACGAGCAGTACTTC.